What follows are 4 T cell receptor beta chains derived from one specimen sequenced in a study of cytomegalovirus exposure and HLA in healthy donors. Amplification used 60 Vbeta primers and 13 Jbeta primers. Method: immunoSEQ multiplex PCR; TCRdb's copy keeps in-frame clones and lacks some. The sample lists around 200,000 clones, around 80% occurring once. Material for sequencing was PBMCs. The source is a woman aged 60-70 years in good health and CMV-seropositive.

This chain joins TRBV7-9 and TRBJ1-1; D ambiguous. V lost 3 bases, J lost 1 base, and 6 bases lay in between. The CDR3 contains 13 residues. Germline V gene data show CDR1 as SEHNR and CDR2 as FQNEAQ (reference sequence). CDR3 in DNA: TGTGCCAGCAGCTTCTCGGGGAACACTGAAGCTTTCTTT. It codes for CASSFSGNTEAFF.

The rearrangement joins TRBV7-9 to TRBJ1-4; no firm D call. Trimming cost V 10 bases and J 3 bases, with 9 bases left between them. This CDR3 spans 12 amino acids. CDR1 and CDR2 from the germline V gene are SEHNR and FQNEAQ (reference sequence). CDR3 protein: CATQLANEKLFF. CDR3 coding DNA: TGTGCCACTCAGTTGGCTAATGAAAAACTGTTTTTT.

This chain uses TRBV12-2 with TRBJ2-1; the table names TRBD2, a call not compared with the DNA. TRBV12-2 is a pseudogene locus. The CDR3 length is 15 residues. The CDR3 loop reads CASRRTAGVYNEQFF. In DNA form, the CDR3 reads TGTGCAAGTCGCCGGACGGCGGGAGTATACAATGAGCAGTTCTTC.

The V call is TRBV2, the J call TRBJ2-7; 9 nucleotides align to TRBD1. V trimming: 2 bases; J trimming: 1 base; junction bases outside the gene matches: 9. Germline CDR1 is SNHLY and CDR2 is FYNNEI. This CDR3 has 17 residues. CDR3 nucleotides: TGTGCCAGCAGTGAAATGGTGGGACAGGGACTTTCCTACGAGCAGTACTTC. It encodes CASSEMVGQGLSYEQYF. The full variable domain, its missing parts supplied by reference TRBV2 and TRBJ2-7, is EPEVTQTPSHQVTQMGQEVILRCVPISNHLYFYWYRQILGQKVEFLVSFYNNEISEKSEIFDDQFSVERPDGSNFTLKIRSTKLEDSAMYFCASSEMVGQGLSYEQYFGPGTRLTVT.